A single sample gave rise to the 20 T cell receptor beta chains below, sequenced in a study of T cells in Graves' hyperthyroidism and ophthalmopathy. RNA transcripts yielded amplified TCR beta CDR3 regions. The primer set for the first-round RT-PCR of the TCR CDR3 was HTBI. TCRdb itself ran the multiplex PCR reads through MiXCR, one entry per CDR3 protein. This table has some 570,000 distinct CDR3 sequences, approximately 15% appearing once. The sample was blood. The receptors come from a woman aged 18-35 years with Graves' ophthalmopathy.

This clonotype was recorded a few times. CDR3 sequence reads: CSAWAGGRTEAFF. Here the CDR3 DNA reads TGCAGTGCTTGGGCCGGGGGGAGGACTGAAGCTTTCTTT. The chain employs TRBV20-1 and TRBJ1-1; a weak D match, TRBD1 (5 bases). Trimming shortened V by 5 bases and J by 5 bases, and 15 bases separated the two germline ends. The germline gives CDR1 DFQATT, CDR2 SNEGSKA (reference sequence). This CDR3 spans 13 amino acids.

This chain links TRBV4-3 with TRBJ1-2; 7 bases line up with TRBD1. This CDR3 has 17 amino acids. Trimming removed 0 bases from V and 8 bases from J; junction bases left unmatched: 15. CDR1 and CDR2 from the germline V gene are LGHNA and YSLEER. CDR3 DNA: TGCGCCAGCAGCCAAGATGCGGTGGTCAGGGGGTATTGGGGCTACACCTTC. Translating it yields CASSQDAVVRGYWGYTF.

This clonotype was observed a handful of times. DNA for the CDR3: TGTGCCAGCTCAGCACTAGGGGGTTTAGAGCCTGGGGCCAACGTCCTGACTTTC. It specifies CASSALGGLEPGANVLTF. The chain joins TRBV12-3 or TRBV12-4 to TRBJ2-6; weak D call: TRBD1 (6 bases). The CDR3 runs 18 residues. The ends were cut back, 8 bases at V and 2 bases at J, with 22 bases in the middle.

The rearrangement joins TRBV6-1 to TRBJ2-1; 10 bases align to TRBD2. Germline V lookup: CDR1 MNHNS, CDR2 SASEGT. V was clipped by 7 bases and J by 9 bases; unmatched bases: 12. The CDR3 has 15 amino acids. CDR3 sequence reads: CASITPAGGPGEQFF. The CDR3 bases are TGTGCCAGCATCACACCAGCGGGAGGGCCCGGTGAGCAGTTCTTC.

This clonotype has only a few counts. This chain joins TRBV6-1 and TRBJ2-6, with unresolved D. The ends were cut back, 5 bases at V and 2 bases at J, with 16 bases in the middle. Germline CDR1 and CDR2: MNHNS and SASEGT. The length of the CDR3 is 17 residues. DNA of the CDR3: TGTGCCAGCAGTCCAATGGACCGTCGCGCTGGGGCCAACGTCCTGACTTTC. It translates to CASSPMDRRAGANVLTF.

This clonotype occurred a few times. V usage is TRBV4-1 and J usage is TRBJ2-7, with D possibly being TRBD2 (5 bases). Trimming took off 1 base at V and 2 bases at J, with 9 bases between the two ends. The CDR3 has 14 residues. Germline CDR1 is MGHRA and CDR2 is YSYEKL. The DNA of the CDR3 is TGCGCCAGCAGCCAAGTCCCGGGGACCTACGAGCAGTACTTC. This codes for CASSQVPGTYEQYF.

The gene calls are TRBV7-2 and TRBJ1-6; 9 nucleotides agree with TRBD1. CDR1 is SGHTA, CDR2 FQGNSA, per germline. The trim removed 4 bases at V and 7 bases at J, leaving 11 bases unmatched. This CDR3 region has 17 residues. This CDR3 reads CASSSRLGTGKNSPLHF. The CDR3 DNA follows: TGTGCCAGCAGCTCACGACTAGGGACAGGGAAGAATTCACCCCTCCACTTT.

In this sample, this clonotype turned up many times. This chain connects TRBV27 to TRBJ1-6; 7 nucleotides match TRBD1. This CDR3 is built from 15 residues. Germline assignment: CDR1 MNHEY and CDR2 SMNVEV (reference sequence). Unmatched junction bases numbered 9, after V lost 3 bases and J lost 10 bases. The CDR3 loop is CASSLSDRRASPLHF. The DNA for the CDR3 is TGTGCCAGCAGTTTGTCGGACAGGCGTGCGTCACCCCTCCACTTT.

There are many counts of this clonotype. J is TRBJ2-5 and V is TRBV6-2 or TRBV6-3; 12 nucleotides agree with TRBD2. CDR1 is MNHEY, CDR2 SVGEGT, per germline. This CDR3 comprises 17 residues. V was pared by 2 bases and J by 5 bases, with 9 bases of the junction left unmatched. The CDR3 DNA reads TGTGCCAGCAGTTACCCTTCTAGCGGGAGGGCCAGGGAGACCCAGTACTTC. This codes for CASSYPSSGRARETQYF.

Many counts were recorded for this clonotype. V usage is TRBV12-3 or TRBV12-4 and J usage is TRBJ2-1; a possible D gene is TRBD2 (5 bases). With 6 bases removed from V and 7 bases from J, the gap between germline ends came to 16 bases. CDR3 size: 14 residues. The CDR3 sequence: CASSFAGIGNEQFF. CDR3 in DNA: TGTGCCAGCAGCTTTGCCGGGATTGGAAATGAGCAGTTCTTC.

On this clonotype itself: A read error may account for a junction end that differs from germline. The chain recombines TRBV6-2 or TRBV6-3 with TRBJ2-1; D unclear. This CDR3 contains 11 residues. CDR1 and CDR2 from the germline V gene are MNHEY and SVGEGT. CDR3 protein: CASSDDNWVVF. The CDR3 DNA reads TGTGCCAGCAGTGACGACAATTGGGTGGTCTTC.

This clonotype has ten or more counts. The chain joins TRBV11-2 to TRBJ2-5, with TRBD1 as a possible D gene (5 bases). Trimming took 1 base from V and 5 from J, leaving 11 bases between them. CDR1 is SGHAT and CDR2 is FQNNGV in the germline V gene. CDR3 length equals 14 residues. The CDR3, as DNA: TGTGCCAGCAGCTTAGGACAGAATATGGAGACCCAGTACTTC. This encodes CASSLGQNMETQYF.

Concerning this clonotype: This sequence may be a read error, since a much larger clone differs from it by one base. This CDR3 reads CSVEGASGSYEQCF. DNA for the CDR3: TGCAGCGTTGAAGGGGCTAGCGGAAGCTACGAGCAGTGCTTC. This rearrangement joins TRBV29-1 to TRBJ2-7; 7 bases map to TRBD2. CDR1 and CDR2 from the germline V gene are SQVTM and ANQGSEA. This CDR3 contains 14 residues.

This clonotype was recorded at least ten times. The chain uses TRBV7-3 and TRBJ2-7; D may be TRBD1 or TRBD2 (5 bases each). Germline V lookup: CDR1 SGHTA, CDR2 FQGTGA. V was shortened by 1 base and J by 5 bases, with 18 bases between the two germline ends. CDR3 length equals 16 residues. DNA for the CDR3: TGTGCCAGCAGCTTAATTGGGGGAACTCCATCCCACGAGCAGTACTTC. It translates to CASSLIGGTPSHEQYF.

This clonotype was seen repeatedly, ten times or more. The chain uses TRBV12-3 or TRBV12-4 and TRBJ2-5, with TRBD2 identical over 11 bases. The CDR3 sequence is 17 residues long. The junction had 8 bases not matched to a gene; V was cut back by 4 bases and J by 1 base. In DNA, the CDR3 is TGTGCCAGCAGTTCCGGACTAGCGGGCATTTTCCAAGAGACCCAGTACTTC. Its protein is CASSSGLAGIFQETQYF.

This clonotype was counted ten times or more. One end of the junction does not line up with germline, which may come from a read error. The chain combines TRBV7-7 with TRBJ2-5; 12 bases fit TRBD2. This CDR3 region has 15 residues. Germline CDR1 and CDR2: SSHAT and FNYEAQ (reference sequence). This CDR3 is CASSLRLAGEGTQYF. DNA of the CDR3: TGTGCTAGCAGCCTGAGACTAGCGGGAGAAGGGACCCAGTACTTC. Full variable domain (missing parts from reference TRBV7-7 and TRBJ2-5): GAGVSQSPRYKVTKRGQDVTLRCDPISSHATLYWYQQALGQGPEFLTYFNYEAQPDKSGLPSDRFSAERPEGSISTLTIQRTEQRDSAMYRCASSLRLAGEGTQYFGPGTRLLVL.

This clonotype appeared many times. This chain uses TRBV12-3 or TRBV12-4 with TRBJ2-1; D uncertain. V was shortened by 0 bases and J by 8 bases, with 8 bases between the two germline ends. This CDR3 has 13 amino acids. CDR3 amino acids: CASSLAYYDEQFF. CDR3 DNA: TGTGCCAGCAGTTTAGCCTATTACGATGAGCAGTTCTTC.

A word on this clonotype: This could be a read error, since a much larger clone is one nucleotide away. The gene calls are TRBV20-1 and TRBJ2-7, with 10 bases that match TRBD2. The J call may be incorrect, as the DNA end agrees better with TRBJ2-1. The CDR3 consists of 14 residues. The germline CDR1 and CDR2 sequences are DFQATT and SNEGSKA (reference sequence). CDR3 in amino acids: CSARIPAGGYEQFF. The CDR3 DNA reads TGCAGTGCTAGGATCCCAGCGGGAGGGTACGAGCAGTTCTTC.

This clonotype appeared many times. The chain is built from TRBV3-1 and TRBJ1-3; TRBD1 aligns across 7 bases. The junction had 5 bases not matched to a gene; V was cut back by 5 bases and J by 1 base. CDR1 LGHDT and CDR2 YNNKEL come from the germline V gene (reference sequence). CDR3 size: 15 residues. CDR3 sequence (DNA): TGTGCCAGCAGCAACCAGGGGGGATCTGGAAACACCATATATTTT. The encoded protein is CASSNQGGSGNTIYF.

This clonotype has more than one count but fewer than ten. This sequence joins TRBV27 and TRBJ2-7, with D perhaps matching TRBD2 (5 bases). The V and J ends lost 6 bases and 2 bases respectively, with 17 bases between them. This CDR3 contains 15 residues. Germline V gene data show CDR1 as MNHEY and CDR2 as SMNVEV (reference sequence). The DNA for the CDR3 is TGTGCCAGCAGACCTCGAGGGATAACCACCTACGAGCAGTACTTC. It codes for CASRPRGITTYEQYF.